The 26 T cell receptor beta chains below all came from one sample that was sequenced in a study of blood T cell repertoires in COVID-19. Only in-frame clones appear in the TCRdb table, and some are missing; sequencing was by immunoSEQ multiplex PCR. This sample carries more than 150,000 clones, approximately 80% of them seen once, and the ten largest clones take about an eighth. The material sequenced was PBMCs or T cells enriched from blood (not recorded which). Receptors were obtained from a man in his forties or fifties who had recovered from COVID-19.

On this clone itself: A read error may be the cause here, since a much bigger clone is one base away. This chain uses TRBV6-5 with TRBJ2-1; no definite D call. Germline V gene lookup returns CDR1 MNHEY and CDR2 SVGAGI. The V end lost 0 bases, the J end lost 0 bases, and 6 bases lay between the germline ends. The CDR3 runs to 15 residues. CDR3 amino acids: CASSYSRSSYNEQFF. In DNA, the CDR3 is TGTGCCAGCAGTTACTCGCGGAGCTCCTACAATGAGCAGTTCTTC.

The CDR3 DNA sequence: TGTGCCAGCAGCGTAGGAGGAAGCAATCAGCCCCAGCATTTT. Protein product: CASSVGGSNQPQHF. This chain links TRBV9 with TRBJ1-5; D call uncertain. Trimming removed 0 bases from V and 1 base from J, with 5 bases in between. The CDR3 covers 14 residues. Germline CDR1 is SGDLS and CDR2 is YYNGEE.

The genes are TRBV14 and TRBJ2-5; D remains ambiguous. V lost 4 bases to trimming and J lost 5 bases, with 20 bases between them. From germline, CDR1 is SGHDN and CDR2 FVKESK. This CDR3 comprises 16 residues. CDR3 in amino acids: CASSPLLTAPLETQYF. The CDR3 region has the DNA TGTGCCAGCAGCCCCCTACTAACGGCACCGTTGGAGACCCAGTACTTC.

The chain couples TRBV29-1 to TRBJ2-5; TRBD2 matches at 11 bases. Germline V CDR1 and CDR2: SQVTM, ANQGSEA. The CDR3 covers 14 residues. With 6 bases clipped from V and 5 bases from J, the junction kept 8 bases outside the gene matches. The CDR3 loop reads CSVQTSGISETQYF. Here the CDR3 DNA reads TGCAGCGTACAGACTAGCGGGATTTCCGAGACCCAGTACTTC. The variable domain in full, with the rest retrieved from reference TRBV29-1 and TRBJ2-5, is SAVISQKPSRDICQRGTSLTIQCQVDSQVTMMFWYRQQPGQSLTLIATANQGSEATYESGFVIDKFPISRPNLTFSTLTVSNMSPEDSSIYLCSVQTSGISETQYFGPGTRLLVL.

V usage is TRBV6-5 and J usage is TRBJ1-1; 7 bases map to TRBD1. J gave up 8 bases and V 6 bases, and 6 bases lay outside the gene matches. Germline loops: CDR1 MNHEY, CDR2 SVGAGI. The CDR3 consists of 12 residues. The CDR3 DNA reads as TGTGCCAGCAGGAGGGACAGCCAGGAAGCTTTCTTT. Its translation is CASRRDSQEAFF.

The chain employs TRBV19 and TRBJ1-1, with 9 positions matching TRBD1. Trimming cost V 5 bases and J 3 bases; bases outside gene matches: 4. This CDR3 has 14 residues. Germline values: CDR1 LNHDA, CDR2 SQIVND (reference sequence). The CDR3 region has the DNA TGTGCCAGTAGTGCCTGGACAGGGGACACTGAAGCTTTCTTT. Its protein is CASSAWTGDTEAFF. Looking up the rest from reference TRBV19 and TRBJ1-1 gives the full variable domain: DGGITQSPKYLFRKEGQNVTLSCEQNLNHDAMYWYRQDPGQGLRLIYYSQIVNDFQKGDIAEGYSVSREKKESFPLTVTSAQKNPTAFYLCASSAWTGDTEAFFGQGTRLTVV.

The chain joins TRBV6-5 to TRBJ1-6; D gene unclear. The CDR3 covers 12 residues. V was clipped by 11 bases and J by 13 bases, with 18 bases between them. Germline lookup yields CDR1 MNHEY and CDR2 SVGAGI. The CDR3: CASHLATGPLHF. The DNA of the CDR3 is TGTGCCTCCCACCTAGCAACTGGCCCCCTCCACTTT.

The V call is TRBV7-5, the J call TRBJ2-5; the table calls TRBD2, which could not be checked here. TRBV7-5 is described as a pseudogene. This CDR3 region has 18 residues. CDR3 coding DNA: TGTGCCAGAAGCTTGGCTATAGCGGGAGGGTTACATCAAGAGACCCAGTACTTC. Protein sequence: CARSLAIAGGLHQETQYF.

The V call is TRBV19, the J call TRBJ1-1; TRBD1 matches 7 bases. Trimming at V came to 10 bases and at J to 1 base, leaving 6 bases not matched to a gene. In germline, CDR1 is LNHDA, CDR2 SQIVND (reference sequence). The CDR3 covers 13 residues. In DNA, the CDR3 is TGTGCCAACCCAGGGGGAGCGAACACTGAAGCTTTCTTT. It specifies CANPGGANTEAFF.

This chain uses TRBV5-1 with TRBJ2-7, with D possibly being TRBD1 (6 bases). The CDR3 covers 16 residues. Per the germline V gene, CDR1 is SGHRS and CDR2 is YFSETQ. The V end lost 6 bases, the J end lost 2 bases, and 21 bases lay between the germline ends. The CDR3 DNA follows: TGCGCCAGCAACCAGCCACACGGGGACAAAACCTACGAGCAGTACTTC. Its protein is CASNQPHGDKTYEQYF. The entire variable domain, with the rest obtained from reference TRBV5-1 and TRBJ2-7, is as follows: KAGVTQTPRYLIKTRGQQVTLSCSPISGHRSVSWYQQTPGQGLQFLFEYFSETQRNKGNFPGRFSGRQFSNSRSEMNVSTLELGDSALYLCASNQPHGDKTYEQYFGPGTRLTVT.

The chain employs TRBV9 and TRBJ2-3; D may be TRBD2 (5 bases). The germline gives CDR1 SGDLS, CDR2 YYNGEE. This CDR3 is built from 15 residues. V gave up 0 bases and J gave up 2 bases, with 10 bases separating them. Here the CDR3 DNA reads TGTGCCAGCAGCGTAGATCAGCGGACCACAGATACGCAGTATTTT. This translates into CASSVDQRTTDTQYF.

The rearrangement joins TRBV5-1 to TRBJ2-5; the match to TRBD1 covers 8 bases. CDR1 SGHRS and CDR2 YFSETQ come from the germline V gene. Trimming cost V 4 bases and J 5 bases; bases outside gene matches: 7. The CDR3 runs 14 residues. The CDR3 is CASSLGQGDETQYF. As DNA, the CDR3 is TGCGCCAGCAGCCTCGGACAGGGCGACGAGACCCAGTACTTC.

This chain links TRBV15 with TRBJ1-1; tentatively, D is TRBD1 (5 bases). This CDR3 region has 14 residues. Germline CDR1 reads LNHNV; CDR2 reads YYDKDF (reference sequence). Trimming shortened V by 3 bases and J by 3 bases, and 11 bases separated the two germline ends. The CDR3 DNA reads as TGTGCCACCAGCAGGGAAGACAGTTACACTGAAGCTTTCTTT. It yields the protein CATSREDSYTEAFF. Drawing the rest from reference TRBV15 and TRBJ1-1, the complete variable domain is DAMVIQNPRYQVTQFGKPVTLSCSQTLNHNVMYWYQQKSSQAPKLLFHYYDKDFNNEADTPDNFQSRRPNTSFCFLDIRSPGLGDTAMYLCATSREDSYTEAFFGQGTRLTVV.

The V call is TRBV28, the J call TRBJ2-7; 7 bases agree with TRBD1. Germline-derived CDR1 and CDR2 are MDHEN and SYDVKM. The CDR3 extends over 12 amino acids. The J segment lost 5 bases and the V segment lost 5 bases, leaving 3 bases of the junction unmatched. The CDR3 protein is CASSADRDEQYF. Here the CDR3 DNA reads TGTGCCAGCAGTGCAGACAGGGACGAGCAGTACTTC.

The chain carries TRBV7-2 and TRBJ2-7, with D possibly TRBD1 on 6 matching bases. CDR1 SGHTA and CDR2 FQGNSA come from the germline V gene. V gave up 0 bases and J gave up 3 bases, with 6 bases separating them. The CDR3 sequence is 13 residues long. DNA of the CDR3: TGTGCCAGCAGCTTAGCGGACAGCTACGAGCAGTACGTC. Its protein is CASSLADSYEQYV.

The sample holds a few counts of this clone. This chain joins TRBV11-2 and TRBJ2-4; TRBD1 matches at 7 bases. Trimming cost V 2 bases and J 0 bases; bases outside gene matches: 13. The CDR3 totals 19 residues. The germline CDR1 and CDR2 sequences are SGHAT and FQNNGV. The CDR3 loop reads CASSLFPGQGGLAKNIQYF. Written as DNA, the CDR3 is TGTGCCAGCAGCTTATTCCCGGGACAAGGGGGCTTAGCCAAAAACATTCAGTACTTC.

The chain recombines TRBV19 with TRBJ1-2; maybe TRBD1 (6 bases). V was pared by 6 bases and J by 5 bases, with 16 bases between. The CDR3 has 14 amino acids. Germline CDR1 is LNHDA and CDR2 is SQIVND (reference sequence). The DNA for the CDR3 is TGTGCCAGTAGACCCGGACAGAATGCTTATGGCTACACCTTC. The encoded protein is CASRPGQNAYGYTF.

CDR3 sequence: CASGQGARDEQFF. DNA of the CDR3: TGTGCTAGTGGTCAGGGGGCGCGAGATGAGCAGTTCTTC. The chain couples TRBV12-5 to TRBJ2-1; 8 positions match TRBD1. CDR3 length: 13 amino acids. Germline V CDR1 and CDR2: LGHNT, FRNRAP. After removal of 5 bases from V and 8 bases from J, the junction contained 5 bases not matched to a gene.

The chain recombines TRBV19 with TRBJ2-3; TRBD2 aligns across 9 bases. This CDR3 has 19 residues. V lost 5 bases, J lost 0 bases, and 15 bases stayed unmatched. Germline V gene sequence: CDR1 LNHDA, CDR2 SQIVND (reference sequence). CDR3 protein: CASSGTLGLATSSTDTQYF. CDR3 DNA: TGTGCCAGTAGTGGAACTTTGGGACTAGCCACCTCGAGCACAGATACGCAGTATTTT.

The chain links TRBV19 to TRBJ2-1; TRBD2 matches at 12 bases. CDR3 length equals 15 residues. Unmatched junction bases numbered 6, after V lost 5 bases and J lost 7 bases. Germline loops: CDR1 LNHDA, CDR2 SQIVND (reference sequence). The CDR3 DNA is TGTGCCAGTAGTCTACTAGCGGGAGGACGGAATGAGCAGTTCTTC. Residues: CASSLLAGGRNEQFF.

This sequence joins TRBV18 and TRBJ2-1, with TRBD2 identical over 7 bases. The germline V gene has CDR1 KGHSH and CDR2 LQKENI. CDR3 size: 16 residues. Trimming at V came to 0 bases and at J to 2 bases, leaving 4 bases not matched to a gene. The CDR3 DNA reads as TGTGCCAGCTCACCACCGGGAGGGTCCACCTACAATGAGCAGTTCTTC. This encodes CASSPPGGSTYNEQFF.

The sample holds one count of this clone. The chain couples TRBV15 to TRBJ2-1; no clear D. This CDR3 region has 13 residues. The V gene lost 0 bases and the J gene lost 9 bases, with 9 bases spanning the gap. Germline CDR1 and CDR2: LNHNV and YYDKDF (reference sequence). Written as DNA, the CDR3 is TGTGCCACCAGCAGAGACGAGCTTGTTGAGCAGTTCTTC. This sequence encodes CATSRDELVEQFF. Filled out from reference TRBV15 and TRBJ2-1, the complete variable domain reads DAMVIQNPRYQVTQFGKPVTLSCSQTLNHNVMYWYQQKSSQAPKLLFHYYDKDFNNEADTPDNFQSRRPNTSFCFLDIRSPGLGDTAMYLCATSRDELVEQFFGPGTRLTVL.

The genes are TRBV5-4 and TRBJ2-1; possibly TRBD2 for D (6 bases). Germline V gives CDR1 SGHNT, CDR2 YYREEE (reference sequence). Trimming pared 1 base from V and 4 bases from J, leaving 12 bases between. This CDR3 is built from 15 residues. The chain's CDR3 is CASSLPGASYNEQFF. Here the CDR3 DNA reads TGTGCCAGCAGCTTGCCGGGAGCGTCTTACAATGAGCAGTTCTTC.

The chain uses TRBV27 and TRBJ2-1; TRBD2 agrees at 7 bases. Germline CDR1 reads MNHEY; CDR2 reads SMNVEV (reference sequence). J lost 3 bases, V lost 2 bases, and 7 bases had no gene match. This CDR3 contains 16 residues. The CDR3 reads CASSLNWGDYYNEQFF. The CDR3 DNA reads as TGTGCCAGCAGTTTAAATTGGGGGGACTACTACAATGAGCAGTTCTTC.

The chain combines TRBV24-1 with TRBJ1-2; D uncertain. CDR1 KGHDR and CDR2 SFDVKD come from the germline V gene. The CDR3 has 14 amino acids. Trimming stripped 3 bases from V and 7 bases from J, with 14 bases between. CDR3 DNA sequence: TGTGCCACCAGTGATGAGCGGGAGGACGGTGGCTACACCTTC. Amino acids: CATSDEREDGGYTF.

The genes are TRBV5-6 and TRBJ1-1; D remains unclear. The ends were cut back, 4 bases at V and 7 bases at J, with 11 bases in the middle. This CDR3 region has 12 residues. Germline V gene sequence: CDR1 SGHDT, CDR2 YYEEEE. In DNA, the CDR3 is TGTGCCAGCAGCCTGAGGAGAGGTGAAGCTTTCTTT. Its protein is CASSLRRGEAFF.